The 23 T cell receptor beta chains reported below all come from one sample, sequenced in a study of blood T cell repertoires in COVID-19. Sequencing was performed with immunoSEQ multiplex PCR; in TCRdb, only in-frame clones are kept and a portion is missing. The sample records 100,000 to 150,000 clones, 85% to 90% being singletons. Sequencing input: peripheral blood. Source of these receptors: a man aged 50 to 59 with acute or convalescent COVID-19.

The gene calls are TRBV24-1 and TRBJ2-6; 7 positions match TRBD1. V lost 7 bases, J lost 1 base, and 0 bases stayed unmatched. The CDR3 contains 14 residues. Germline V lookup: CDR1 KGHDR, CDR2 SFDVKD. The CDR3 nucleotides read TGTGCCACCAGACAGGGGTCTGGGGCCAACGTCCTGACTTTC. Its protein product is CATRQGSGANVLTF.

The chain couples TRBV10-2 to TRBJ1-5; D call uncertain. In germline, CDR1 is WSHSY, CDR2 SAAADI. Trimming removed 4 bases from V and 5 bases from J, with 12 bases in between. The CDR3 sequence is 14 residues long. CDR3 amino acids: CASSGGLDYQPQHF. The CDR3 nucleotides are TGCGCCAGCAGTGGAGGGTTGGATTATCAGCCCCAGCATTTT.

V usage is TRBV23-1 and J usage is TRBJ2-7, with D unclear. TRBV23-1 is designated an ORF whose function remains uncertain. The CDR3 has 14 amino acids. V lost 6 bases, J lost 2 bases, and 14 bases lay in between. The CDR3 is CASRYTGSPYEQYF. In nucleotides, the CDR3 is TGCGCCAGCAGGTACACGGGTTCTCCCTACGAGCAGTACTTC.

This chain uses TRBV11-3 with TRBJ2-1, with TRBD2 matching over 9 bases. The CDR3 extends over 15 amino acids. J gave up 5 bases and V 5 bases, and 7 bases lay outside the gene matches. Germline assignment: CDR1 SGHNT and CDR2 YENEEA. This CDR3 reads CASSTEGGRDNEQFF. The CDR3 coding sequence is TGTGCCAGCAGCACAGAGGGCGGGAGGGACAATGAGCAGTTCTTC.

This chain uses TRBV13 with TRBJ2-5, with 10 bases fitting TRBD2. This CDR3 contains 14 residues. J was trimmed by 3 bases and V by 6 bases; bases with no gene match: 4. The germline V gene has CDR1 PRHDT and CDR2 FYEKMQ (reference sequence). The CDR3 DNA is TGTGCCAGCAGGAAAGCGGGAGGGAAAGAGACCCAGTACTTC. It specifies CASRKAGGKETQYF.

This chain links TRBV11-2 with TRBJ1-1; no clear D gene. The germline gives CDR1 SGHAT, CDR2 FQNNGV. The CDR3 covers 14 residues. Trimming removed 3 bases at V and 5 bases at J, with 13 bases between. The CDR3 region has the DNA TGTGCCAGCAGCTTTTTTTCAGAGGAGACTGAAGCTTTCTTT. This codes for CASSFFSEETEAFF.

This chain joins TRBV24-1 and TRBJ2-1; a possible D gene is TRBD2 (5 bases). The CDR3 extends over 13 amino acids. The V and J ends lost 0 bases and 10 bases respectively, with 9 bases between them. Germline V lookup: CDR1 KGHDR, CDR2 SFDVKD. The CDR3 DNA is TGTGCCACCAGTGATTTGAAGCCGGGGGAGCAGTTCTTC. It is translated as CATSDLKPGEQFF.

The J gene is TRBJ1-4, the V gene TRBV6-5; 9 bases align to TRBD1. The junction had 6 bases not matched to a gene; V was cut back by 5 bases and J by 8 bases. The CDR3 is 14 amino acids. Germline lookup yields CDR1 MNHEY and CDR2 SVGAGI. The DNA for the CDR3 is TGTGCCAGCAGTCCGACAGGGGGGAGGGAAAAACTGTTTTTT. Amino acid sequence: CASSPTGGREKLFF.

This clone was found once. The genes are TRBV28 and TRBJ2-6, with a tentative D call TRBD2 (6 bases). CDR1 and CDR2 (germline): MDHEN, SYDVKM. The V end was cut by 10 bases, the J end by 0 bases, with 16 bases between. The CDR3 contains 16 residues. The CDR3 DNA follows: TGTGCCACCCGTAGGGACTTAGTCTCTGGGGCCAACGTCCTGACTTTC. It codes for CATRRDLVSGANVLTF.

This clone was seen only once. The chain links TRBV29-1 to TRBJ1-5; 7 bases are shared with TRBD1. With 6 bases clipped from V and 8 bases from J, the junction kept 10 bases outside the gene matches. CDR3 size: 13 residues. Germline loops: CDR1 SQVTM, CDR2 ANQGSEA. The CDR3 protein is CSVQNNRGEPQHF. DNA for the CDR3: TGCAGCGTACAAAACAACAGGGGCGAGCCCCAGCATTTT. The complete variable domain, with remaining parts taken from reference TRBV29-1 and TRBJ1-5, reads SAVISQKPSRDICQRGTSLTIQCQVDSQVTMMFWYRQQPGQSLTLIATANQGSEATYESGFVIDKFPISRPNLTFSTLTVSNMSPEDSSIYLCSVQNNRGEPQHFGDGTRLSIL.

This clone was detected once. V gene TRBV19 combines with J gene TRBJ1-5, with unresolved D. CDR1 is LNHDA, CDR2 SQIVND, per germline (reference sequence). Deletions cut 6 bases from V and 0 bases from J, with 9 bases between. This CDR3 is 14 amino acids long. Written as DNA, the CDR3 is TGTGCCAGTAGCCTTGGCACTAGCAATCAGCCCCAGCATTTT. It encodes CASSLGTSNQPQHF.

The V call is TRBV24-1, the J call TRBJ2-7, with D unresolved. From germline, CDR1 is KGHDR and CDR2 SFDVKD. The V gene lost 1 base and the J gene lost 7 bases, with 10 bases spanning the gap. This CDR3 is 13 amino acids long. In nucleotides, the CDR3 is TGTGCCACCAGTGATTTTCGGGTTGGGGAGCAGTACTTC. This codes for CATSDFRVGEQYF.

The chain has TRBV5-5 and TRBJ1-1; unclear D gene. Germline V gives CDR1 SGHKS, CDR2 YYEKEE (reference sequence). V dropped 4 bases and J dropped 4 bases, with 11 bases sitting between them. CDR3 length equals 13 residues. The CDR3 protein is CASSRERSTEAFF. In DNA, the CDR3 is TGTGCCAGCAGCCGGGAGAGATCCACTGAAGCTTTCTTT.

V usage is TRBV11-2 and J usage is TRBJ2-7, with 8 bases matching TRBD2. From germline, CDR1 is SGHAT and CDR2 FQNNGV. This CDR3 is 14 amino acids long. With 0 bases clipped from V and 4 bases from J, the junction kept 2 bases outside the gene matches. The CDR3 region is CASSLELAAYEQYF. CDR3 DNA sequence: TGTGCCAGCAGCTTAGAACTAGCGGCGTACGAGCAGTACTTC.

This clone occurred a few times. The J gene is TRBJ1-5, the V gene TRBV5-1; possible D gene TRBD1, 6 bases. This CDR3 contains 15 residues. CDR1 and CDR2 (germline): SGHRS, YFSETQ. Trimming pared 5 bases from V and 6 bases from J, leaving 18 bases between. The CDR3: CASRFGTQSSQPQHF. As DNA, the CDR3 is TGCGCCAGCAGATTCGGGACACAGAGTAGTCAGCCCCAGCATTTT.

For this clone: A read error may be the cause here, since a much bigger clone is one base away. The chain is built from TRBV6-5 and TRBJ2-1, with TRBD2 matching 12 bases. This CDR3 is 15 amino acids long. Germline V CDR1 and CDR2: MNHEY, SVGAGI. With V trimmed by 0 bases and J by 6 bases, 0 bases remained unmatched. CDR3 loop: CASSYSTSGSNEQFF. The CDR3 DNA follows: TGTGCCAGCAGTTACTCGACTAGCGGGAGCAATGAGCAGTTCTTC.

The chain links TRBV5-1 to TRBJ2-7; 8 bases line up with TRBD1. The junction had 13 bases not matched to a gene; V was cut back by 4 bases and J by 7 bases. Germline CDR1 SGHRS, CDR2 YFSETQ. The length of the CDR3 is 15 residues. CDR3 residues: CASSLGQAIRGEQYF. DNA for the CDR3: TGCGCCAGCAGCCTGGGACAGGCTATTCGAGGTGAGCAGTACTTC. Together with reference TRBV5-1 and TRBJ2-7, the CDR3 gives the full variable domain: KAGVTQTPRYLIKTRGQQVTLSCSPISGHRSVSWYQQTPGQGLQFLFEYFSETQRNKGNFPGRFSGRQFSNSRSEMNVSTLELGDSALYLCASSLGQAIRGEQYFGPGTRLTVT.

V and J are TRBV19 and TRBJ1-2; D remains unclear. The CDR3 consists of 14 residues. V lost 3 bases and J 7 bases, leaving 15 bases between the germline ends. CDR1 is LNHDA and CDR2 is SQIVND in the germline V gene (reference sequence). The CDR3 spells CASSIEIWGVGYTF. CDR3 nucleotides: TGTGCCAGTAGTATTGAAATTTGGGGAGTTGGCTACACCTTC.

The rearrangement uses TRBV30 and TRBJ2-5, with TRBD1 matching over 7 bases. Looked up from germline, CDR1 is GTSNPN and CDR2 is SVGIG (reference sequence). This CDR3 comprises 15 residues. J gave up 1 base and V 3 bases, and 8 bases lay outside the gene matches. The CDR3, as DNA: TGTGCCTGGAGGATCGATTACAGGGGCCAAGAGACCCAGTACTTC. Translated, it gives CAWRIDYRGQETQYF.

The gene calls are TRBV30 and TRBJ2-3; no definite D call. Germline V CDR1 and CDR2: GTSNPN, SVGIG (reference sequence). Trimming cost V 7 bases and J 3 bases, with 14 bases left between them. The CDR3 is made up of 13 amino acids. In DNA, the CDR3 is TGTGCCTTATCACGAGGAAATACAGATACGCAGTATTTT. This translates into CALSRGNTDTQYF.

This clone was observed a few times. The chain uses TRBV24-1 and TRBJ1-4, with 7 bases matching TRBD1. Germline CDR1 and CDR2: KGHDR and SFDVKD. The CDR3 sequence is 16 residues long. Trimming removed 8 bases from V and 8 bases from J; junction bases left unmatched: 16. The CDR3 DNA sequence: TGTGCCACCACTCAAGGCGAAGGGGGCGAAAAGGAAAAACTGTTTTTT. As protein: CATTQGEGGEKEKLFF.

CDR3 DNA: TGTGCCAGCAGCGGCGGACTAGCGGGAGGGCCTGGGGAGACCCAGTACTTC. This codes for CASSGGLAGGPGETQYF. The chain joins TRBV7-2 to TRBJ2-5; 15 nucleotides line up with TRBD2. CDR3 length: 17 residues. Per germline, CDR1 SGHTA and CDR2 FQGNSA. J was trimmed by 5 bases and V by 5 bases; bases with no gene match: 9.

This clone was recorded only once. CDR3 sequence: CASRRPGLAGERADTQYF. CDR3 bases: TGTGCCAGCCGTCGACCGGGACTAGCGGGAGAACGGGCAGATACGCAGTATTTT. The chain employs TRBV7-9 and TRBJ2-3; 14 positions agree with TRBD2. There are 18 residues in the CDR3. CDR1 is SEHNR and CDR2 is FQNEAQ in the germline V gene (reference sequence). V lost 8 bases and J lost 4; bases outside the gene matches: 14.